The rows below give T cell receptor beta chains drawn from one sample of a study of T cells in Graves' hyperthyroidism and ophthalmopathy. TCRdb re-derived calls from the multiplex PCR reads in MiXCR, one entry per CDR3 protein. Of 280,000 or so distinct CDR3 sequences detected, 25% to 30% appear once; the ten largest clones hold around 30%. Sequencing was performed on blood. The receptor set was obtained from a man aged 40-50 years with Graves' hyperthyroidism that later progressed to Graves' ophthalmopathy. CDR3s include the opening cysteine and the closing phenylalanine or tryptophan.

>TRBV9|TRBJ2-7
CASSEGGFSHEQYF
>TRBV25-1|TRBJ1-1
CASIQRTGEAFF
>TRBV7-3|TRBJ2-5
CASSSDPGAETQYF
>TRBV5-1|TRBJ1-2
CASSLTDRGAYGYTF
>TRBV7-3|TRBJ2-7
CASSLTPGTSGSYEQYF
>TRBV3-1|TRBJ2-7
CASSQFTEQYF
>TRBV2|TRBJ2-2
CASRLLPNTGELFF
>TRBV9|TRBJ2-2
CASSPHVWEANTGELFF
>TRBV25-1|TRBJ1-3
CASGGGHLSGNTIYF
>TRBV6-5|TRBJ1-1
CASSSLVRTEAFF
>TRBV11-1|TRBJ2-7
CASSHSTSGSGYEQYF
>TRBV10-2|TRBJ1-1
CATTGQALGNTEAFF
>TRBV6-5|TRBJ1-2
CASSYDSVYGYTF
>TRBV12-3/TRBV12-4|TRBJ1-1
CASSIRWGDTEAFF
>TRBV6-1|TRBJ2-5
CASRKTGSETQYF
>TRBV11-2|TRBJ2-6
CASSRTGAGANVLTF
>TRBV9|TRBJ2-2
CASSVIAGLGTGELFF
>TRBV2|TRBJ2-5
CASSEIIRETQYF
>TRBV5-1|TRBJ2-7
CASSLAGGPVEQYF
>TRBV27|TRBJ2-7
CASSLFPGQGRYEQYF
>TRBV6-5|TRBJ2-3
CATTWRGSVDTQYF